A selection of T cell receptor beta chains follows, all from one sample in a study of regulatory T cells in long-lasting Graves disease. TCRdb re-called the multiplex PCR reads with MiXCR, one entry per CDR3 protein. The sample shows 300,000 to 400,000 distinct CDR3 sequences, 15% to 18% of them seen only once. Sequences were derived from peripheral blood mononuclear cells (PBMCs), sampled at new diagnosis, from a patient treated with antithyroid drugs. The receptors here all came from a female donor with Graves disease. Both conserved end residues are part of each CDR3. D genes are given only for firm matches. Expanded clones get a size class; other rows say once, few or many, or leave the size out.

J gene	D gene	clone size	V gene	CDR3 DNA	CDR3 protein
TRBJ2-3	TRBD2	many	TRBV11-1	TGTGCCAGCAGCTCAAGGAATAGCGGGACGAGCACAGATACGCAGTATTTT	CASSSRNSGTSTDTQYF
TRBJ2-1	.	many	TRBV20-1	TGCAGTGCTAGGAACGTCGAGAGCTCCTACAATGAGCAGTTCTTC	CSARNVESSYNEQFF
TRBJ2-2	.	few	TRBV12-3/TRBV12-4	TGTGCCAGCTTCCCCGGGCCCGGGGAGCTGTTTTTT	CASFPGPGELFF
TRBJ2-1	TRBD1	.	TRBV10-3	TGTGCCTCGTACAGGGGTGGCTACAATGAGCAGTTCTTC	CASYRGGYNEQFF
TRBJ1-5	.	many	TRBV4-1	TGCGCCAGCAGCCAAGTCCCGAGAGACCAGCCCCAGCATTTT	CASSQVPRDQPQHF
TRBJ2-5	.	few	TRBV4-1	TGCGCCAGCAGCCAAGGCTCAGGTGGAACGCAAGAGACCCAGTACTTC	CASSQGSGGTQETQYF
TRBJ2-1	TRBD1	.	TRBV6-1	TGTGCCAGCAGAGGAACGGGACAGAGCCTTGAGCAGTTCTTC	CASRGTGQSLEQFF
TRBJ1-5	.	many	TRBV20-1	TGCAGTGCAAGACCAGCAGGGTCTCAGCCCCAGCATTTT	CSARPAGSQPQHF
TRBJ2-3	.	many	TRBV7-9	TGTGCCAGCAGCTCAAGCCCTCGGAGGGACAAAACAGATACGCAGTATTTT	CASSSSPRRDKTDTQYF
TRBJ1-3	.	many	TRBV6-9	TGTGCCAGCAGTTTATACCCTCGGGGGAACACCATATATTTT	CASSLYPRGNTIYF
TRBJ2-7	.	many	TRBV5-1	TGCGCCAGCAGCTTTGGCGGGCTGACCTACGAGCAGTACTTC	CASSFGGLTYEQYF
TRBJ2-3	.	few	TRBV27	TGTGCCAGCAGTTTAATAGTGCGGGATACGCAGTATTTT	CASSLIVRDTQYF
TRBJ2-4	TRBD1	.	TRBV2	TGTGCCAGCAACCCGAACAGGGGAAAAAACATTCAGTACTTC	CASNPNRGKNIQYF
TRBJ2-5	.	many	TRBV6-2/TRBV6-3	TGTGCCAGCAGTTACTTCGGGATAACATTCTTGGAGACCCAGTACTTC	CASSYFGITFLETQYF
TRBJ1-2	.	.	TRBV7-2	TGTGCCAGCAGCCTGTTGGGAGACTATGGCTACACCTTC	CASSLLGDYGYTF
TRBJ1-6	.	many	TRBV5-6	TGTGCCAGCAGCTTGCTCCAGGCCCCGAACGCCTATAATTCACCCCTCCACTTT	CASSLLQAPNAYNSPLHF
TRBJ2-4	TRBD2	many	TRBV29-1	TGCAGCGTTGAGGGGGGGGACTTACTAGCCAAAAACATTCAGTACTTC	CSVEGGDLLAKNIQYF
TRBJ1-6	.	many	TRBV12-3/TRBV12-4	TGTGCCAGCAGTTTGGGGGGTGGGGGTTCACCCCTCCACTTT	CASSLGGGGSPLHF
TRBJ2-3	.	.	TRBV6-2/TRBV6-3	TGTGCCAGCAGTAAAATCAGAGCTAGCACAGATACGCAGTATTTT	CASSKIRASTDTQYF
TRBJ2-7	.	.	TRBV7-3	TGTGCCAGCAGCGAACCTGACTGGGAGAAATACGAGCAGTACTTC	CASSEPDWEKYEQYF
TRBJ2-3	.	many	TRBV12-5	TGTGCTAGTGGTCCTGTTCTCATGACAGATACGCAGTATTTT	CASGPVLMTDTQYF
TRBJ1-1	.	many	TRBV27	TGTGCCAGCAGTTTGTCTTCATTGGGCACTGAAGCTTTCTTT	CASSLSSLGTEAFF
TRBJ1-6	TRBD1	.	TRBV6-2/TRBV6-3	TGTGCCAGCAGTTACCGGACAGGGGCAAATTCACCCCTCCACTTT	CASSYRTGANSPLHF
TRBJ2-7	.	many	TRBV28	TGTGCCAGCACCCAAGGGGGAGGGGATACATCCTACGAGCAGTACTTC	CASTQGGGDTSYEQYF
TRBJ2-7	.	many	TRBV28	TGTGCCAGCAGTGGGAATCAAGTCGCCAGGTCCCGGGACTTC	CASSGNQVARSRDF
TRBJ2-2	TRBD1	few	TRBV27	TGTGCCAGCAGTTTACAGACAGGGGGGAGGCCCGGGGAGCTGTTTTTT	CASSLQTGGRPGELFF
TRBJ2-1	TRBD2	many	TRBV20-1	TGCAGTGCTAGAGATTGGGGGACTAGCGCCTACAATGAGCAGTTCTTC	CSARDWGTSAYNEQFF
TRBJ2-7	TRBD1	many	TRBV2	TGTGCCAGCAGTGAAGAAGGGGGCGGGCAGTACTTC	CASSEEGGGQYF
TRBJ2-7	TRBD2	many	TRBV5-1	TGCGCCAGCAGCTTGGGTAGCGGGTCCTACGAGCAGTACTTC	CASSLGSGSYEQYF
TRBJ2-1	TRBD2	few	TRBV6-2/TRBV6-3	TGTGCCAGCAGTGACGGGAGGGGTAATGAGCAGTTCTTC	CASSDGRGNEQFF